The subject of this entry is one T cell receptor (beta chain). Its antigen is unknown. Base qualities are not at hand, and no much larger clone is one base apart. The donors belonged to the validation cohort of 90 to 150 subjects, which was separate from the roughly 700-subject first cohort. This sample was included in a study of cytomegalovirus exposure and HLA in healthy donors (dated by TCRdb to between 2016 and 2019). For context, the study as a whole: According to a later analysis, one platform produced both the 110 or so validation repertoires and the 670 or so repertoires of the first cohort. The aim of the study was to test whether cataloging public T cell receptors could identify signatures of past pathogen exposure. In addition to the first cohort of several hundred subjects, a separate validation cohort of around 110 different subjects was used. To predict cytomegalovirus infection status, the study combined high-throughput TCR immunosequencing, statistical association of individual TCRs with disease status, and machine learning. Study-level results and caveats: A later analysis found that TCRs clustered in the first cohort also tended to co-occur in the roughly 120 validation repertoires, with approximately 95% of cluster scores above 0. The classifier was reported to diagnose cytomegalovirus status with high specificity and sensitivity in both the original cohort and the validation cohort. Most TCR sequences were seen in very few donors, while some public TCRs were found in many individuals. It was suggested by the authors that the approach could potentially be generalized to other disease states and immunological phenotypes. In vitro tests confirmed that three of the cytomegalovirus-associated TCR beta chains recognize cytomegalovirus antigens. All 120 or so repertoires were used to score co-occurrence in the validation cohort in a later analysis, because that analysis had no HLA typing for the cohort. A total of some 180 TCR beta chains were listed by the study as associated with cytomegalovirus.

The library was obtained by the immunoSEQ multiplex PCR assay. Concerning the study's data processing: A statistical classification framework was built for diagnosing cytomegalovirus status from the catalog of TCR beta chain sequences. TCRdb re-hosts the immuneACCESS table, in-frame sequences only. Its copies lack some clones; in the studies checked, an unresolved V gene accounts for under half of them, and the cause for the rest is not known. That table supplies the V and J calls and clone size; D and trimming were determined from the DNA. The sample has over 200,000 clones on record, about 86% of them singletons. Of the sample, around 3% falls within the top ten clones. Its CDR3 holds 16 amino acids, cysteine through phenylalanine. Only CDR3 DNA remains: 48 bases, in frame from the first base. CDR1 SGDLS and CDR2 YYNGEE were looked up in the germline V gene. The junction shows trimming of 0 bases on V and 2 bases on J, plus 14 bases between the germline ends.

The sequence came from a woman between 18 and 29 years old in good health and CMV-seronegative. The chain couples TRBV9 to TRBJ2-5; matching of 6 bases hints at TRBD2 as the D gene. Sequencing was done on a sample of PBMCs. The nucleotide sequence is TGTGCCAGCAGCGTAGCCCCCCTTGGGACTCAAGAGACCCAGTACTTC. It is translated as CASSVAPLGTQETQYF.